A selection of T cell receptor beta chains follows, all from one sample in a study of graft-versus-host responses after intestinal transplantation. TCRdb's copy holds only in-frame clones and misses some; the assay was immunoSEQ multiplex PCR. The sample yields about 92,000 clones, about four fifths seen once. Antigen specificity for these receptors is unknown. The input for sequencing was unstimulated CD8+ T cells sorted from spleen or lymph node cells, taken before intestinal transplant. These receptors all stem from a human donor who received an intestinal transplant. Both conserved end residues are part of each CDR3. Clone size is shown for a subset of rows, as once, few, many or a class of expanded clone.

V	length	size	J	CDR3
TRBV9	15	-	TRBJ2-7	CASSGPRAELHEQYF
TRBV7-9	14	-	TRBJ2-5	CASSLGGPQETQYF
TRBV11-3	15	-	TRBJ2-5	CASSPRRAGWETQYF
TRBV7-9	13	-	TRBJ1-2	CASSIAALYGYTF
TRBV4-2	16	-	TRBJ2-5	CASSQVLLADQETQYF
TRBV10-3	15	-	TRBJ1-1	CAISESGTGGTEAFF
TRBV7-2	16	-	TRBJ1-2	CASSLLAPGRSYGYTF
TRBV2	14	-	TRBJ2-3	CASSAGGIDGTQYF
TRBV5-6	16	-	TRBJ1-5	CASRENGAGLNQPQHF
TRBV7-9	14	few	TRBJ1-1	CASSLGTAYTEAFF
TRBV28	14	-	TRBJ1-3	CASSRRIIWDTIYF
TRBV11-2	14	-	TRBJ2-7	CASSPGQGPYEQYF
TRBV7-4	15	-	TRBJ1-1	CASSLGAGVNTEAFF
TRBV6-1	15	-	TRBJ1-2	CASSELAGGNYGYTF
TRBV28	12	-	TRBJ2-7	CASSWGSYEQYF
TRBV15	15	-	TRBJ2-1	CATSRGLAGEGEQFF
TRBV4-1	15	-	TRBJ1-1	CASSQQQGGDTEAFF
TRBV6-5	13	-	TRBJ2-5	CASRHREGETQYF
TRBV7-2	15	-	TRBJ2-5	CASSLVGSGGETQYF
TRBV7-9	17	-	TRBJ2-7	CASSFSVTTSGTRDQYF
TRBV2	14	-	TRBJ2-3	CASIWTSSTDTQYF
TRBV6-1	14	-	TRBJ2-3	CASKVGPDTDTQYF
TRBV5-1	14	once	TRBJ2-7	CASSETRGTYEQYF
TRBV2	15	few	TRBJ1-4	CASSPNDGQVGKLFF
TRBV27	17	once	TRBJ2-1	CASSLPRQGGSYNEQFF
TRBV4-1	16	-	TRBJ2-1	CASSQPFIGAYNEQFF
TRBV7-9	15	-	TRBJ2-1	CASPRRDEADNEQFF
TRBV9	12	-	TRBJ2-5	CASSPGFETQYF
TRBV29-1	14	-	TRBJ1-1	CSVAKPGSGTEAFF
TRBV2	14	-	TRBJ1-6	CATRTHCRNSPLHF
TRBV5-1	16	-	-	CASSLAGYGSTYEQYF